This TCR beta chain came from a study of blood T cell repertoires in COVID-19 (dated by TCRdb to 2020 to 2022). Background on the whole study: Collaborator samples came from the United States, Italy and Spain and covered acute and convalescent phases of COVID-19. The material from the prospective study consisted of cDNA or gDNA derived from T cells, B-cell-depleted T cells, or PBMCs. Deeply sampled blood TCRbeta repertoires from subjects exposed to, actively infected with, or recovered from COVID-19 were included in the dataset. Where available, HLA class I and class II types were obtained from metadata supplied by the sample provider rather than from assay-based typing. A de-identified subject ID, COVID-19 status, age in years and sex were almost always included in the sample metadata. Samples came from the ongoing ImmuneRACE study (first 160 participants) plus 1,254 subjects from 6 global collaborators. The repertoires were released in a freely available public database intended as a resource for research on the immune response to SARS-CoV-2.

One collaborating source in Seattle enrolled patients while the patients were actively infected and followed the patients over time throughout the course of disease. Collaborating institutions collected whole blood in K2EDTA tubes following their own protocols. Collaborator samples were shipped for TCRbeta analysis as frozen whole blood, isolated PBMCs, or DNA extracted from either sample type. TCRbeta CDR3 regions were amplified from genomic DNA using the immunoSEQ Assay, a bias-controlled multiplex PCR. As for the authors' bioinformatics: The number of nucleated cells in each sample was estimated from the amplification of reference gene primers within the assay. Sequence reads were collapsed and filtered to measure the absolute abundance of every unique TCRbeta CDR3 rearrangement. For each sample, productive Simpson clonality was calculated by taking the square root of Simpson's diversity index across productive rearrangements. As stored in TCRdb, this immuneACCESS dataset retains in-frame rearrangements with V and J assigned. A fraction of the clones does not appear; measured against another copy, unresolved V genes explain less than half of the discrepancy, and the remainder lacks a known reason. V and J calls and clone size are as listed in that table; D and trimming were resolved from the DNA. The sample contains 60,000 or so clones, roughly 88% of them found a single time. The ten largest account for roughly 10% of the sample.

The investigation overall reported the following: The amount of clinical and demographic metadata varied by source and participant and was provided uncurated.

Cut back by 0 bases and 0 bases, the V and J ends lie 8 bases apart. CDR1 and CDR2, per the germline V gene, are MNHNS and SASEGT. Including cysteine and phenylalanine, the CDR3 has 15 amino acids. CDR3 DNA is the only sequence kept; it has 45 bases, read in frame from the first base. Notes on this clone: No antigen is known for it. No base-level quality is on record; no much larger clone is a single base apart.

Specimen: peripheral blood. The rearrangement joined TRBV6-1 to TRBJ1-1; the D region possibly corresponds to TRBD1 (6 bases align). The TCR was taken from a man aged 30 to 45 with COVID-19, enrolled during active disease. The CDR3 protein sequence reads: CASSEARTVNTEAFF. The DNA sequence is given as TGTGCCAGCAGTGAAGCAAGGACAGTGAACACTGAAGCTTTCTTT.